Each of the 17 T cell receptor beta chains below was sequenced from the same sample in a study of shared clonotypes between healthy human individuals. Produced via immunoSEQ multiplex PCR; TCRdb's table is partial and in-frame only. The table records roughly 2.6 million clones, approximately 90% of them present only once. The sequenced material came from naive CD4+ T cells sorted from blood. As for subset: CD45RA+ positively selected. Receptors originate from a man aged 18 to 30 in good health.

The chain links TRBV10-3 to TRBJ2-7, with D possibly TRBD2 on 6 matching bases. The CDR3 consists of 16 residues. CDR1 is ENHRY, CDR2 SYGVKD, per germline. Trimming removed 3 bases at V and 6 bases at J, with 21 bases between. CDR3 nucleotides: TGTGCCATCAGTGACCCACCCGGGGGACCGGTGGGCGAGCAGTACTTC. Its translation is CAISDPPGGPVGEQYF.

This chain uses TRBV19 with TRBJ2-5; perhaps TRBD1 as D (6 bases). V was clipped by 0 bases and J by 5 bases, with 16 bases between them. The germline gives CDR1 LNHDA, CDR2 SQIVND (reference sequence). The CDR3 sequence is 16 residues long. The CDR3 DNA reads TGTGCCAGTAGTATAGACTATACAGGGACGGAGGAGACCCAGTACTTC. It is translated as CASSIDYTGTEETQYF.

This rearrangement joins TRBV6-5 to TRBJ2-7, with a tentative D call TRBD2 (6 bases). The germline CDR1 and CDR2 sequences are MNHEY and SVGAGI. V lost 7 bases to trimming and J lost 0 bases, with 16 bases between them. This CDR3 region has 15 residues. The CDR3 sequence is CASTRGGVGSYEQYF. The CDR3 coding sequence is TGTGCCAGCACTCGAGGAGGGGTCGGCTCCTACGAGCAGTACTTC.

This sequence joins TRBV30 and TRBJ2-7; the D call may be TRBD1 or TRBD2 (5 bases each). Trimming removed 2 bases at V and 6 bases at J, with 11 bases between. The CDR3 sequence is 12 residues long. Germline lookup yields CDR1 GTSNPN and CDR2 SVGIG (reference sequence). DNA of the CDR3: TGTGCCTGGAGTTTCGGGGCTTCCGAGCAGTACTTC. Amino acids: CAWSFGASEQYF.

The V call is TRBV6-1, the J call TRBJ1-2; D uncertain. CDR3 size: 14 residues. V lost 8 bases, J lost 3 bases, and 16 bases lay in between. Germline values: CDR1 MNHNS, CDR2 SASEGT. The chain's CDR3 is CASGEVTAHYGYTF. The CDR3 DNA is TGTGCCAGCGGAGAGGTCACAGCCCACTATGGCTACACCTTC.

The rearrangement joins TRBV5-1 to TRBJ2-2; TRBD2 agrees at 8 bases. J gave up 5 bases and V 0 bases, and 3 bases lay outside the gene matches. Germline V gene sequence: CDR1 SGHRS, CDR2 YFSETQ. CDR3 length: 15 residues. The CDR3 DNA is TGCGCCAGCAGCTTGGGGGGACTAGGAACCGGGGAGCTGTTTTTT. It yields the protein CASSLGGLGTGELFF.

The sample holds one count of this clone. The J gene is TRBJ2-7, the V gene TRBV27; D possibly corresponds to TRBD1 (6 bases). The CDR3 runs 14 residues. V lost 6 bases and J lost 2, with 14 bases in between. CDR1 MNHEY and CDR2 SMNVEV come from the germline V gene (reference sequence). In DNA form, the CDR3 reads TGTGCCAGCAGCCCTGACAGGCTTACCTACGAGCAGTACTTC. This gives the protein CASSPDRLTYEQYF.

The J gene is TRBJ2-2, the V gene TRBV19; 7 nucleotides line up with TRBD2. V was clipped by 5 bases and J by 3 bases; unmatched bases: 9. Germline CDR1 and CDR2: LNHDA and SQIVND (reference sequence). The CDR3 length is 16 residues. This CDR3 reads CASSSRLAWDTGELFF. The CDR3 region has the DNA TGTGCCAGTAGTTCAAGACTAGCATGGGACACCGGGGAGCTGTTTTTT.

This clone showed up just once. The germline gene is not matched at one end of the junction; a read error may be the cause. The V call is TRBV7-9, the J call TRBJ2-2; 13 bases align to TRBD2. The CDR3 extends over 17 amino acids. The germline V gene has CDR1 SEHNR and CDR2 FQNEAQ (reference sequence). CDR3: CASSQGTSGANTGELFF. The CDR3 DNA sequence: TGCGCCAGCAGCCAGGGGACTAGCGGGGCCAACACCGGGGAGCTGTTTTTT.

This clone was counted once. V is TRBV7-9 and J is TRBJ1-4; maybe TRBD1 (5 bases). The V end was cut by 2 bases, the J end by 5 bases, with 12 bases between. The CDR3 is 15 amino acids. Germline CDR1 and CDR2: SEHNR and FQNEAQ (reference sequence). The CDR3 sequence is CASSLNQGENEKLFF. CDR3 nucleotides: TGTGCCAGCAGCTTAAATCAGGGAGAGAATGAAAAACTGTTTTTT.

This chain uses TRBV4-2 with TRBJ2-6; 12 nucleotides align to TRBD2. Germline V CDR1 and CDR2: LGHNA, YNFKEQ. The CDR3 extends over 24 amino acids. V lost 2 bases and J lost 3; bases outside the gene matches: 23. CDR3 in amino acids: CASSQRRPTSGGSPIGNGANVLTF. CDR3 DNA sequence: TGTGCCAGCAGCCAAAGAAGGCCAACTAGCGGGGGGAGTCCGATAGGGAATGGGGCCAACGTCCTGACTTTC.

The V gene is TRBV29-1, the J gene TRBJ2-3; the match to TRBD1 covers 9 bases. The CDR3 spans 14 residues. V shed 6 bases and J 3 bases; nucleotides not matched to a gene: 7. The germline V gene encodes CDR1 SQVTM and CDR2 ANQGSEA. The CDR3 protein is CSVRRQGVTDTQYF. CDR3 sequence (DNA): TGCAGCGTCCGTCGACAGGGGGTAACAGATACGCAGTATTTT.

V usage is TRBV18 and J usage is TRBJ2-7; the D is unclear. V lost 3 bases and J lost 3, with 9 bases in between. This CDR3 has 13 residues. Germline CDR1 is KGHSH and CDR2 is LQKENI. The CDR3 here is CASSPIGIYEQYF. The CDR3 bases are TGTGCCAGCTCACCTATTGGGATCTACGAGCAGTACTTC.

The gene calls are TRBV5-1 and TRBJ1-6, with 7 positions matching TRBD1. With 4 bases clipped from V and 5 bases from J, the junction kept 6 bases outside the gene matches. The CDR3 spans 15 residues. The germline V gene encodes CDR1 SGHRS and CDR2 YFSETQ. The CDR3 nucleotides read TGCGCCAGCAGCATCATTGACAGGGATAATTCACCCCTCCACTTT. Amino acid sequence: CASSIIDRDNSPLHF.

The chain carries TRBV11-2 and TRBJ2-1; 8 nucleotides agree with TRBD2. With V trimmed by 5 bases and J by 0 bases, 12 bases remained unmatched. The CDR3 spans 18 residues. CDR1 is SGHAT, CDR2 FQNNGV, per germline. The CDR3 here is CASSPRPPGTSSYNEQFF. CDR3 nucleotide sequence: TGTGCCAGCAGCCCACGGCCTCCCGGGACTAGCTCCTACAATGAGCAGTTCTTC.

This clone was found a few times. The chain combines TRBV2 with TRBJ1-6, with TRBD1 matching over 8 bases. The CDR3 length is 13 residues. Trimming at V came to 6 bases and at J to 9 bases, leaving 4 bases not matched to a gene. Looked up from germline, CDR1 is SNHLY and CDR2 is FYNNEI. CDR3 in amino acids: CASSRGLSSPLHF. CDR3 coding DNA: TGTGCCAGCAGCAGGGGGCTTTCTTCACCCCTCCACTTT.

The J gene is TRBJ2-2, the V gene TRBV18; D tentatively reads TRBD1 or TRBD2 (5 bases each). Per germline, CDR1 KGHSH and CDR2 LQKENI. The CDR3 contains 17 residues. V was pared by 2 bases and J by 2 bases, with 15 bases between. CDR3 region: CASSPGVKGTNTGELFF. The DNA for the CDR3 is TGTGCCAGCTCACCAGGGGTCAAGGGGACCAACACCGGGGAGCTGTTTTTT.